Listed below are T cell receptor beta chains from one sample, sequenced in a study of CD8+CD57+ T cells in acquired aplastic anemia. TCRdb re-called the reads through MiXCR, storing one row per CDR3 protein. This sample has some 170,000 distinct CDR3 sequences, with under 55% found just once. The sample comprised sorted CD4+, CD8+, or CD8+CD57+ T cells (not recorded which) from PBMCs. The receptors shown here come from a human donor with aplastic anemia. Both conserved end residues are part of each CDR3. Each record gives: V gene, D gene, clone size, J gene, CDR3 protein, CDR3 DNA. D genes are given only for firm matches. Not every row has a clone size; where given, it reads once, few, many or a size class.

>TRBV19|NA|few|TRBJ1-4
CASRGRTATNEKLFF
TGTGCCTCTAGGGGGAGAACGGCGACTAATGAAAAACTGTTTTTT
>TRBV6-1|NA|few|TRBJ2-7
CASRDTPAYEQYF
TGTGCCAGCAGGGATACTCCCGCCTACGAGCAGTACTTC
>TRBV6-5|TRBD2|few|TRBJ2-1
CASSYSRGSGGANEQFF
TGTGCCAGCAGTTACTCACGGGGGAGCGGGGGGGCAAATGAGCAGTTCTTC
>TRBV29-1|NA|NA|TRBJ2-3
CSAVGITDTQYF
TGCAGCGCCGTAGGGATCACAGATACGCAGTATTTT
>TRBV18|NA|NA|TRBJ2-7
CASSPLRPGKDEQYF
TGTGCCAGCTCACCACTCCGTCCAGGAAAAGACGAGCAGTACTTC
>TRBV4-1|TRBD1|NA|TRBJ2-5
CGSSTGQGAETQYF
TGCGGCAGCAGCACCGGACAGGGTGCAGAGACCCAGTACTTC
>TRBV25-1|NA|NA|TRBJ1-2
CASSKSRIRGGYTF
TGTGCCAGCAGTAAATCTCGAATAAGGGGCGGCTACACCTTC
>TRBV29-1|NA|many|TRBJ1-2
CSAPGGYGYTF
TGCAGCGCGCCTGGCGGCTATGGCTACACCTTC
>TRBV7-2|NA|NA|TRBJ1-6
CASSLPIRSPLHF
TGTGCCAGCAGCTTACCCATCCGTTCACCCCTCCACTTT
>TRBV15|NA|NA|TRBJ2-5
CATSLGTGGETQYF
TGTGCCACCAGCTTAGGGACGGGGGGCGAGACCCAGTACTTC
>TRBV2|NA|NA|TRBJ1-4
CASKVDPATNEKLFF
TGTGCCAGCAAAGTGGACCCCGCGACTAATGAAAAACTGTTTTTT
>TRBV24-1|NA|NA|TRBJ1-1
CATSDYTGNEAFF
TGTGCCACCAGTGACTATACAGGGAATGAAGCTTTCTTT
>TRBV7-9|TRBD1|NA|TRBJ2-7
CASSPRQGPTYEQYF
TGTGCCAGCAGCCCCCGACAGGGGCCTACCTACGAGCAGTACTTC
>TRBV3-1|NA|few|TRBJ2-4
CAIPDSEAKNIQYF
TGTGCCATCCCGGACAGTGAAGCCAAAAACATTCAGTACTTC
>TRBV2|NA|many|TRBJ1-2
CASSEGGVAGYGYTF
TGTGCCAGCAGTGAAGGAGGTGTGGCGGGCTATGGCTACACCTTC
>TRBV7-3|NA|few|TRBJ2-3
CASSLNSGDTQYF
TGTGCCAGCAGCTTAAACTCCGGGGATACGCAGTATTTT
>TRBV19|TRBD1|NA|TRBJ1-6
CASRGQGAYSPLHF
TGTGCCAGTCGAGGGCAGGGGGCTTATTCACCCCTCCACTTT
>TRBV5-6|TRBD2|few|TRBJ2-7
CASSTGLADYEQYF
TGTGCCAGCAGCACTGGACTAGCGGACTACGAGCAGTACTTC
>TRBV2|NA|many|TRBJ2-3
CASSEPIFDSRTQYF
TGTGCCAGCAGTGAGCCCATCTTTGACAGTAGGACGCAGTATTTT
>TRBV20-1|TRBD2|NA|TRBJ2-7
CSARGTSVYEQYF
TGCAGTGCTAGGGGGACTAGCGTGTACGAGCAGTACTTC
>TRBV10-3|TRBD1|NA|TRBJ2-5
CAIGTGEETQHF
TGTGCCATCGGAACAGGGGAAGAGACACAGCACTTC
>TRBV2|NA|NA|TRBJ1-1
CASNPAATLGGTEAFF
TGTGCCAGCAATCCTGCAGCCACCCTAGGCGGCACTGAAGCTTTCTTT
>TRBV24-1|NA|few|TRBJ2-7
CATSQSGGINEQYF
TGTGCCACCAGCCAATCGGGTGGAATTAACGAGCAGTACTTC
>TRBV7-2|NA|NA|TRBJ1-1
CASSLSTESAFF
TGTGCCAGCAGCTTATCAACAGAGAGCGCTTTCTTT
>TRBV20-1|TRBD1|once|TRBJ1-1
CSATGQGVTEAFF
TGCAGTGCTACAGGACAGGGGGTGACTGAAGCTTTCTTT
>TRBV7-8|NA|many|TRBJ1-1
CASHAMMNTEAFF
TGTGCCAGCCACGCCATGATGAACACTGAAGCTTTCTTT